The clone carrying this TCR beta chain occurred a few times. Its antigen is not known. Generated by immunoSEQ multiplex PCR, the TCRdb table keeps only in-frame clones and is missing some. The sample consists of about 470,000 clones, roughly 83% of them appearing once. The data were obtained in a study of shared clonotypes between healthy human individuals. Unmatched junction bases numbered 5, after V lost 4 bases and J lost 4 bases. The CDR3 covers 13 residues. CDR1 is SQVTM and CDR2 is ANQGSEA in the germline V gene. Study-wide results and limits: Among donors, the sharing of clonotypes was expected to be influenced by sequencing depth.

The TCR sequence derives from a woman aged 40 to 49 in good health. Some clones in this sample may be carry-over from other donors' samples. This chain uses TRBV29-1 with TRBJ2-7; TRBD1 matches at 9 bases. Sample: PBMCs. This CDR3 reads CSVGTGGRYEQYF. The CDR3 nucleotides read TGCAGCGTTGGAACAGGGGGCAGGTACGAGCAGTACTTC.